One sample yielded the 11 T cell receptor beta chains listed below, sequenced in a study of blood T cell repertoires in COVID-19. Libraries were prepared by immunoSEQ multiplex PCR; TCRdb keeps only in-frame clonotypes and omits some of them. The table shows a few hundred thousand clones, with around 84% occurring only once. The sample was peripheral blood. These receptors all stem from a woman in her 40s who had recovered from COVID-19.

This chain joins TRBV27 and TRBJ1-4; 8 nucleotides match TRBD1. Unmatched junction bases numbered 2, after V lost 5 bases and J lost 3 bases. This CDR3 region has 14 residues. Germline lookup yields CDR1 MNHEY and CDR2 SMNVEV (reference sequence). CDR3 DNA: TGTGCCAGCAGTCAACAGGGGGCTAATGAAAAACTGTTTTTT. This sequence encodes CASSQQGANEKLFF.

The rearrangement links TRBV19 to TRBJ2-1, with D possibly being TRBD1 (5 bases). Germline CDR1 is LNHDA and CDR2 is SQIVND (reference sequence). Deletions cut 5 bases from V and 7 bases from J, with 9 bases between. CDR3 length: 12 amino acids. CDR3 sequence reads: CASSQRQNEQFF. Written as DNA, the CDR3 is TGTGCCAGTAGTCAAAGACAGAATGAGCAGTTCTTC.

The chain combines TRBV19 with TRBJ2-3, with 14 bases aligning to TRBD2. Germline V gene sequence: CDR1 LNHDA, CDR2 SQIVND (reference sequence). The junction had 8 bases not matched to a gene; V was cut back by 8 bases and J by 4 bases. This CDR3 is built from 16 residues. CDR3 DNA: TGTGCCAGTGGGACTAGCGGGGGCTTGAGTGCAGATACGCAGTATTTT. Its translation is CASGTSGGLSADTQYF.

The genes are TRBV5-8 and TRBJ1-5, with TRBD1 matching over 11 bases. This CDR3 contains 15 residues. V was clipped by 4 bases and J by 5 bases; unmatched bases: 5. The germline V gene has CDR1 SGHTS and CDR2 YDEGEE. The CDR3, as DNA: TGTGCCAGCAGCCGGGACAGGGGGTTAGATCAGCCCCAGCATTTT. Translated: CASSRDRGLDQPQHF.

The genes are TRBV7-8 and TRBJ2-7, with 14 bases fitting TRBD2. Germline V gene lookup returns CDR1 SGHVS and CDR2 FQNEAQ. The CDR3 spans 15 residues. The junction had 3 bases not matched to a gene; V was cut back by 4 bases and J by 4 bases. CDR3 loop: CASSWGTSGGYEQYF. In nucleotides, the CDR3 is TGTGCCAGCAGCTGGGGGACTAGCGGGGGATACGAGCAGTACTTC.

The V gene is TRBV20-1, the J gene TRBJ2-7, with 9 bases fitting TRBD1. The germline CDR1 and CDR2 sequences are DFQATT and SNEGSKA (reference sequence). This CDR3 region has 15 residues. Trimming removed 3 bases from V and 1 base from J; junction bases left unmatched: 7. The CDR3 region is CSASSTGTGSYEQYF. The CDR3 nucleotides read TGCAGTGCTAGTTCGACCGGGACAGGGTCCTACGAGCAGTACTTC.

As DNA, the CDR3 is TGTGCCAGCAGTGAACTGCGTGGCTACACCTTC. Translated: CASSELRGYTF. The V call is TRBV6-1, the J call TRBJ1-2; the D is unclear. Germline CDR1 reads MNHNS; CDR2 reads SASEGT. The CDR3 loop spans 11 amino acids. The V end was cut by 2 bases, the J end by 7 bases, with 5 bases between.

The chain is built from TRBV7-2 and TRBJ1-2, with D perhaps matching TRBD1 (5 bases). The CDR3 spans 15 residues. CDR1 SGHTA and CDR2 FQGNSA come from the germline V gene. Between the trimmed V and J ends, which lost 5 bases and 3 bases, there was a span of 16 bases. Written as DNA, the CDR3 is TGTGCCAGCAGCCCACGGGGGGGATCCGACTATGGCTACACCTTC. This sequence encodes CASSPRGGSDYGYTF.

The chain joins TRBV19 to TRBJ1-3; D is uncertain. CDR3 size: 13 residues. The ends were cut back, 6 bases at V and 0 bases at J, with 6 bases in the middle. The germline V gene has CDR1 LNHDA and CDR2 SQIVND (reference sequence). The CDR3 reads CASRRGSGNTIYF. The DNA for the CDR3 is TGTGCCAGTAGACGCGGCTCTGGAAACACCATATATTTT. Together with reference TRBV19 and TRBJ1-3, the CDR3 gives the full variable domain: DGGITQSPKYLFRKEGQNVTLSCEQNLNHDAMYWYRQDPGQGLRLIYYSQIVNDFQKGDIAEGYSVSREKKESFPLTVTSAQKNPTAFYLCASRRGSGNTIYFGEGSWLTVV.

The chain links TRBV4-2 to TRBJ2-5; TRBD2 matches at 8 bases. The germline gives CDR1 LGHNA, CDR2 YNFKEQ. The CDR3 has 16 amino acids. V gave up 4 bases and J gave up 1 base; unmatched junction bases: 8. The CDR3 region has the DNA TGTGCCAGCAGCCCCGGGAGGGCTCCCAGCCAAGAGACCCAGTACTTC. It specifies CASSPGRAPSQETQYF.

V and J are TRBV4-3 and TRBJ2-1, with TRBD1 as a possible D gene (6 bases). Germline-derived CDR1 and CDR2 are LGHNA and YSLEER. The CDR3 spans 16 residues. V shed 0 bases and J shed 3 bases, with 12 bases lying between them. The CDR3 sequence is CASSQDRAGDYNEQFF. CDR3 nucleotides: TGCGCCAGCAGCCAAGATAGGGCAGGGGACTACAATGAGCAGTTCTTC.